The next 25 T cell receptor beta chains were all read from a single sample in a study of T cell changes during pregnancy in multiple sclerosis. The repertoire was sequenced with immunoSEQ multiplex PCR; TCRdb's copy has only in-frame clones and lacks some. The sample shows 45,000 to 55,000 clones, 92% of them seen only once. Here the sequenced sample was CD4+ T cells from peripheral blood mononuclear cells, taken after pregnancy. These receptors all come from a female donor in good health, enrolled as a control in a pregnancy study.

V gene TRBV19 combines with J gene TRBJ1-2; D uncertain. Looked up from germline, CDR1 is LNHDA and CDR2 is SQIVND (reference sequence). The CDR3 extends over 13 amino acids. The germline V and J ends were trimmed by 5 bases and 3 bases, with 10 bases remaining between them. The CDR3 region is CASSFKRDYGYTF. The DNA of the CDR3 is TGTGCCAGTAGTTTCAAGCGTGACTATGGCTACACCTTC.

The chain is built from TRBV29-1 and TRBJ2-6; 8 bases fit TRBD1. Germline-derived CDR1 and CDR2 are SQVTM and ANQGSEA. Unmatched junction bases numbered 7, after V lost 6 bases and J lost 0 bases. CDR3 size: 16 residues. CDR3 sequence: CSVGTGLNSGANVLTF. The DNA of the CDR3 is TGCAGCGTCGGGACAGGATTAAACTCTGGGGCCAACGTCCTGACTTTC.

The rearrangement joins TRBV6-5 to TRBJ1-2; TRBD1 agrees at 11 bases. This CDR3 has 15 residues. The V segment lost 6 bases and the J segment 8 bases; nucleotides outside the gene matches: 11. Germline CDR1 is MNHEY and CDR2 is SVGAGI. The CDR3 DNA follows: TGTGCCAGCAGCACGAGGGACAGGGGGTTTTACGGCTACACCTTC. Encoded protein: CASSTRDRGFYGYTF.

The chain uses TRBV5-6 and TRBJ2-3, with 9 bases that match TRBD1. In germline, CDR1 is SGHDT, CDR2 YYEEEE. V dropped 0 bases and J dropped 4; count of bases not matched to a gene: 3. This CDR3 has 15 residues. CDR3 DNA: TGTGCCAGCAGCTTGGAGGACAGGGGACCAGATACGCAGTATTTT. Its protein product is CASSLEDRGPDTQYF.

This CDR3 reads CASSPNHRGPADTQYF. The CDR3 DNA is TGCGCCAGCAGCCCGAACCACAGGGGGCCCGCCGATACGCAGTATTTT. This chain uses TRBV5-1 with TRBJ2-3; 9 bases map to TRBD1. This CDR3 comprises 16 residues. Losses at the gene ends were 4 bases for V and 6 bases for J; bases not matched to a gene: 12. Germline CDR1 and CDR2: SGHRS and YFSETQ.

The V and J genes are TRBV15 and TRBJ2-1; 9 positions match TRBD1. The CDR3 contains 16 residues. V was clipped by 1 base and J by 7 bases; unmatched bases: 8. Per germline, CDR1 LNHNV and CDR2 YYDKDF (reference sequence). The DNA of the CDR3 is TGTGCCACCAGCAGAGGAGGGACAGGGAAGATAAATGAGCAGTTCTTC. It translates to CATSRGGTGKINEQFF.

This clone was seen once. The chain combines TRBV19 with TRBJ1-1; D not certain. The CDR3 sequence is 14 residues long. V was cut by 6 bases and J by 1 base, with 12 bases left in between. The germline V gene has CDR1 LNHDA and CDR2 SQIVND (reference sequence). CDR3 DNA: TGTGCCAGTAGCATGTCTATTCCGAACACTGAAGCTTTCTTT. Translated, it gives CASSMSIPNTEAFF.

The rearrangement joins TRBV20-1 to TRBJ1-1; D unclear. From germline, CDR1 is DFQATT and CDR2 SNEGSKA (reference sequence). The CDR3 has 11 amino acids. V lost 5 bases and J lost 0, with 4 bases in between. Written as DNA, the CDR3 is TGCAGTGCTCAATTGAACACTGAAGCTTTCTTT. Encoded protein: CSAQLNTEAFF.

The rearrangement joins TRBV12-5 to TRBJ2-1; TRBD1 might be the D (5 bases). Germline CDR1 is LGHNT and CDR2 is FRNRAP. The CDR3 loop spans 14 amino acids. V lost 6 bases to trimming and J lost 8 bases, with 17 bases between them. The DNA of the CDR3 is TGTGCTAGTGGCTCTCGCCCCCTCAGGGATGAGCAGTTCTTC. Its translation is CASGSRPLRDEQFF.

The CDR3 reads CASSFTPGLALDTQYF. CDR3 in DNA: TGCGCCAGCAGCTTTACCCCGGGACTAGCGTTGGATACGCAGTATTTT. The chain recombines TRBV5-1 with TRBJ2-3; TRBD2 aligns across 10 bases. Germline CDR1 SGHRS, CDR2 YFSETQ. This CDR3 is 16 amino acids long. The V segment lost 2 bases and the J segment 6 bases; nucleotides outside the gene matches: 9.

The J gene is TRBJ1-6, the V gene TRBV15; D ambiguous. The CDR3 is 14 amino acids. Germline V gene lookup returns CDR1 LNHNV and CDR2 YYDKDF (reference sequence). V dropped 3 bases and J dropped 7 bases, with 10 bases sitting between them. The CDR3 sequence: CATSSDPGNSPLHF. The DNA of the CDR3 is TGTGCCACCAGCAGTGACCCCGGGAATTCACCCCTCCACTTT.

The chain combines TRBV7-9 with TRBJ1-2; D not resolved. Germline V gene lookup returns CDR1 SEHNR and CDR2 FQNEAQ (reference sequence). The V end lost 3 bases, the J end lost 8 bases, and 10 bases lay between the germline ends. CDR3 length: 12 residues. CDR3 DNA sequence: TGTGCCAGCAGCTTGCGAGCTAGGGGCTACACCTTC. This gives the protein CASSLRARGYTF. The full variable domain, rest sourced from reference TRBV7-9 and TRBJ1-2, is DTGVSQNPRHKITKRGQNVTFRCDPISEHNRLYWYRQTLGQGPEFLTYFQNEAQLEKSRLLSDRFSAERPKGSFSTLEIQRTEQGDSAMYLCASSLRARGYTFGSGTRLTVV.

The V and J genes are TRBV9 and TRBJ2-2; 10 bases fit TRBD2. The CDR3 loop spans 16 amino acids. Germline V gene data show CDR1 as SGDLS and CDR2 as YYNGEE. V was pared by 0 bases and J by 6 bases, with 5 bases of the junction left unmatched. In DNA form, the CDR3 reads TGTGCCAGCAGCGTAGGTGGGACTAGCGTCGCCGGGGAGCTGTTTTTT. Protein sequence: CASSVGGTSVAGELFF.

The chain is built from TRBV6-1 and TRBJ2-1; 8 nucleotides match TRBD1. Germline V gene data show CDR1 as MNHNS and CDR2 as SASEGT. This CDR3 is 15 amino acids long. The ends lost 6 bases at V and 4 bases at J; junction bases unmatched: 8. The CDR3 DNA reads TGTGCCAGCAGACCGGACAGGGCTTTATACAATGAGCAGTTCTTC. Translating gives CASRPDRALYNEQFF.

The DNA for the CDR3 is TGCAGCGTATACAGGGACGGCTATGGCTACACCTTC. As protein: CSVYRDGYGYTF. The genes are TRBV29-1 and TRBJ1-2; TRBD1 is a possible D gene (6 bases). V lost 6 bases and J 4 bases, leaving 12 bases between the germline ends. Germline loops: CDR1 SQVTM, CDR2 ANQGSEA. The CDR3 is 12 residues long. The entire variable domain, with the rest obtained from reference TRBV29-1 and TRBJ1-2, is as follows: SAVISQKPSRDICQRGTSLTIQCQVDSQVTMMFWYRQQPGQSLTLIATANQGSEATYESGFVIDKFPISRPNLTFSTLTVSNMSPEDSSIYLCSVYRDGYGYTFGSGTRLTVV.

J is TRBJ2-3 and V is TRBV10-1, with D maybe TRBD2 (5 bases). Between the trimmed V and J ends, which lost 11 bases and 2 bases, there was a span of 17 bases. The germline CDR1 and CDR2 sequences are WNHNN and SYGVQD (reference sequence). The CDR3 extends over 14 amino acids. CDR3 sequence: CACRPGSLTDTQYF. Written as DNA, the CDR3 is TGCGCCTGTCGGCCGGGATCCCTCACAGATACGCAGTATTTT.

V and J are TRBV28 and TRBJ1-2; unclear D gene. Germline V CDR1 and CDR2: MDHEN, SYDVKM. CDR3 length equals 14 residues. V lost 10 bases and J lost 0, with 15 bases in between. The CDR3 DNA sequence: TGTGCCACCCTGAGGAGGGCAACTAACTATGGCTACACCTTC. It is translated as CATLRRATNYGYTF.

The genes are TRBV2 and TRBJ1-6; 9 bases fit TRBD1. V lost 3 bases to trimming and J lost 10 bases; unmatched junction nucleotides: 7. The germline V gene has CDR1 SNHLY and CDR2 FYNNEI. The CDR3 is made up of 15 amino acids. This chain's CDR3 is CASSDPGQGNSPLHF. CDR3 bases: TGTGCCAGCAGTGACCCGGGACAGGGAAACTCACCCCTCCACTTT.

The genes are TRBV29-1 and TRBJ1-2, with D unclear. Trimming took 3 bases from V and 7 from J, leaving 12 bases between them. The CDR3 is 12 residues long. Germline V gene sequence: CDR1 SQVTM, CDR2 ANQGSEA. In DNA, the CDR3 is TGCAGCGTTGAGGAGACTCCGGCTGGCTACACCTTC. Translated: CSVEETPAGYTF.

The genes are TRBV18 and TRBJ1-5, with TRBD1 as a possible D gene (6 bases). Germline V gives CDR1 KGHSH, CDR2 LQKENI. V was cut by 6 bases and J by 7 bases, with 19 bases left in between. The CDR3 covers 15 residues. The CDR3 region has the DNA TGTGCCAGCTCTCAACACCAACAGGGACCCCAGCCCCAGCATTTT. It specifies CASSQHQQGPQPQHF.

The V call is TRBV7-2, the J call TRBJ1-5; 8 positions match TRBD1. The CDR3 runs 14 residues. Per germline, CDR1 SGHTA and CDR2 FQGNSA. Trimming cost V 9 bases and J 4 bases; bases outside gene matches: 8. CDR3 residues: CASRTGTANQPQHF. The CDR3 nucleotides read TGTGCCAGTCGGACAGGGACAGCGAATCAGCCCCAGCATTTT.

The chain carries TRBV4-1 and TRBJ1-1; no clear D gene. Germline CDR1 reads MGHRA; CDR2 reads YSYEKL. Trimming removed 1 base at V and 0 bases at J, with 6 bases between. The CDR3 runs to 14 residues. The chain's CDR3 is CASSQGILNTEAFF. CDR3 DNA: TGCGCCAGCAGCCAAGGTATATTGAACACTGAAGCTTTCTTT.

This clone was seen only once. The J gene is TRBJ2-7, the V gene TRBV7-2; 9 bases are shared with TRBD1. Losses at the gene ends were 3 bases for V and 7 bases for J; bases not matched to a gene: 7. The CDR3 runs 14 residues. Germline CDR1 is SGHTA and CDR2 is FQGNSA. DNA of the CDR3: TGTGCCAGCAGCTTTCTACAGGGGGCTGGGGAGCAGTACTTC. This encodes CASSFLQGAGEQYF.

This rearrangement joins TRBV11-2 to TRBJ2-1; TRBD2 might be the D (6 bases). CDR3 length: 15 residues. CDR1 is SGHAT and CDR2 is FQNNGV in the germline V gene. The germline V and J ends were trimmed by 3 bases and 0 bases, with 9 bases remaining between them. The CDR3 coding sequence is TGTGCCAGCAGCTTCGGGAGTAGCTCCTACAATGAGCAGTTCTTC. Encoded protein: CASSFGSSSYNEQFF. The entire variable domain, with the rest obtained from reference TRBV11-2 and TRBJ2-1, is as follows: EAGVAQSPRYKIIEKRQSVAFWCNPISGHATLYWYQQILGQGPKLLIQFQNNGVVDDSQLPKDRFSAERLKGVDSTLKIQPAKLEDSAVYLCASSFGSSSYNEQFFGPGTRLTVL.

J is TRBJ2-1 and V is TRBV5-8; D remains unclear. This CDR3 is built from 13 residues. The V end lost 2 bases, the J end lost 4 bases, and 7 bases lay between the germline ends. CDR1 is SGHTS, CDR2 YDEGEE, per germline. CDR3 protein: CASSFRRYNEQFF. CDR3 DNA: TGTGCCAGCAGCTTCCGGCGGTACAATGAGCAGTTCTTC. The whole variable domain, remainder taken from reference TRBV5-8 and TRBJ2-1, is EAGVTQSPTHLIKTRGQQATLRCSPISGHTSVYWYQQALGLGLQFLLWYDEGEERNRGNFPPRFSGRQFPNYSSELNVNALELEDSALYLCASSFRRYNEQFFGPGTRLTVL.